Below are 11 T cell receptor beta chains sequenced from a single sample in a study of prognosis after radiotherapy for stage I lung cancer. With two-round multiplex PCR, TCR beta CDR3 sequences were amplified from genomic DNA. Round one of PCR was performed, and it used primers specific to each TRBV and TRBJ gene. Each CDR3 protein is one row after TCRdb ran MiXCR on the multiplex PCR reads. The sample shows about 17,000 distinct CDR3 sequences, approximately 29% of them seen only once. Sequenced here: PBMCs, sampled before or after stereotactic body radiation therapy (not recorded which). These receptors were obtained from a donor at least 50 years old with non-small cell lung cancer.

Ten or more counts support this clonotype. The J gene is TRBJ2-1, the V gene TRBV10-2, with D possibly being TRBD2 (6 bases). Trimming pared 7 bases from V and 9 bases from J, leaving 19 bases between. The germline V gene encodes CDR1 WSHSY and CDR2 SAAADI. This CDR3 region has 14 residues. As DNA, the CDR3 is TGCGCCAGCAATACTTTAGCGGAGAGGGGTGAGCAGTTCTTC. This codes for CASNTLAERGEQFF.

The rearrangement links TRBV28 to TRBJ2-1, with a possible D match to TRBD1 (6 bases). Germline V gene data show CDR1 as MDHEN and CDR2 as SYDVKM. V lost 5 bases, J lost 6 bases, and 23 bases lay in between. The CDR3 has 17 amino acids. The CDR3 protein is CASSTSVGAGWGNEQFF. CDR3 in DNA: TGTGCCAGCAGTACCTCCGTGGGGGCAGGATGGGGCAATGAGCAGTTCTTC. Based on the CDR3 plus reference TRBV28 and TRBJ2-1, the full variable domain is DVKVTQSSRYLVKRTGEKVFLECVQDMDHENMFWYRQDPGLGLRLIYFSYDVKMKEKGDIPEGYSVSREKKERFSLILESASTNQTSMYLCASSTSVGAGWGNEQFFGPGTRLTVL.

The table lists this clonotype with many counts. This rearrangement joins TRBV6-8 to TRBJ2-2; unclear D gene. Trimming pared 7 bases from V and 2 bases from J, leaving 11 bases between. Germline assignment: CDR1 MNHGY and CDR2 SAAAGT. This CDR3 spans 14 amino acids. The CDR3 loop reads CASKEPINTGELFF. The CDR3, as DNA: TGTGCCAGCAAGGAACCCATCAACACCGGGGAGCTGTTTTTT.

In this sample, this clonotype turned up a few times. The rearrangement uses TRBV4-1 and TRBJ1-1; TRBD1 matches 7 bases. Germline trimming cut 1 base from V and 0 bases from J; bases unmatched to any gene: 5. The CDR3 covers 16 residues. The germline V gene encodes CDR1 MGHRA and CDR2 YSYEKL. CDR3 bases: TGCGCCAGCAGCCAAGGGGCGGACAGGTTGAACACTGAAGCTTTCTTT. This codes for CASSQGADRLNTEAFF.

There are many counts of this clonotype. This chain uses TRBV28 with TRBJ1-3; D remains unclear. The CDR3 spans 15 residues. Germline CDR1 and CDR2: MDHEN and SYDVKM. The V end lost 2 bases, the J end lost 1 base, and 9 bases lay between the germline ends. CDR3 protein: CASSLPTSSGNTIYF. The CDR3 coding sequence is TGTGCCAGCAGTTTACCGACTTCATCTGGAAACACCATATATTTT.

This clonotype was counted at least ten times. In nucleotides, the CDR3 is TGTGCCAGCAGCGGCAGGGAGGGGGAACCGAACACTGAAGCTTTCTTT. This encodes CASSGREGEPNTEAFF. The J gene is TRBJ1-1, the V gene TRBV6-2 or TRBV6-3; D might be TRBD1 (6 bases). Germline CDR1 is MNHEY and CDR2 is SVGEGT. The CDR3 sequence is 16 residues long. The ends were cut back, 6 bases at V and 1 base at J, with 18 bases in the middle.

This clonotype was seen repeatedly, ten times or more. V and J are TRBV9 and TRBJ2-3; perhaps TRBD2 as D (5 bases). The germline gives CDR1 SGDLS, CDR2 YYNGEE. The CDR3 runs to 15 residues. V dropped 0 bases and J dropped 6 bases, with 14 bases sitting between them. CDR3 sequence (DNA): TGTGCCAGCAGCGTAGTGGCGGGTAATCTTGATACGCAGTATTTT. Translation: CASSVVAGNLDTQYF.

This clonotype appeared many times. The chain links TRBV9 to TRBJ2-3; TRBD2 matches 9 bases. V trimming: 3 bases; J trimming: 5 bases; junction bases outside the gene matches: 10. CDR3 length: 16 residues. CDR1 is SGDLS, CDR2 YYNGEE, per germline. CDR3 residues: CASSAGRLAGKDTQYF. In nucleotides, the CDR3 is TGTGCCAGCAGCGCCGGGAGGCTAGCGGGAAAAGATACGCAGTATTTT.

Points on this clonotype: A read error is likely here: a far larger clone is one base away. The chain links TRBV10-2 to TRBJ2-7, with a weak D call TRBD1 (5 bases). There are 12 residues in the CDR3. Germline CDR1 WSHSY, CDR2 SAAADI. CDR3 in DNA: TGTGCCAGCAGTTTATCAGGGAACGAGAAGTACTTC. Residues: CASSLSGNEKYF.

Concerning this clonotype itself: With a much larger clone just one base away, this may be a read error. The chain combines TRBV5-4 with TRBJ2-5, with 7 bases that match TRBD1. Trimming at V came to 0 bases and at J to 5 bases, leaving 7 bases not matched to a gene. CDR1 and CDR2 (germline): SGHNT, YYREEE (reference sequence). This CDR3 has 15 residues. The CDR3 region has the DNA TGTGCCAGCAGCTTGGGGGAAAGGGGGCGGGAGACCCAGTACTTC. Translation: CASSLGERGRETQYF. Drawing the rest from reference TRBV5-4 and TRBJ2-5, the complete variable domain is ETGVTQSPTHLIKTRGQQVTLRCSSQSGHNTVSWYQQALGQGPQFIFQYYREEENGRGNFPPRFSGLQFPNYSSELNVNALELDDSALYLCASSLGERGRETQYFGPGTRLLVL.

This clonotype was detected ten times or more. The chain recombines TRBV28 with TRBJ2-7; 14 positions agree with TRBD2. The germline V gene encodes CDR1 MDHEN and CDR2 SYDVKM. J gave up 4 bases and V 1 base, and 9 bases lay outside the gene matches. This CDR3 comprises 18 residues. CDR3 sequence: CASSLSTSGRAGPYEQYF. CDR3 in DNA: TGTGCCAGCAGTTTATCGACTAGCGGGAGGGCCGGTCCTTACGAGCAGTACTTC.